Shown below are 7 T cell receptor beta chains from a single sample sequenced in a study of T cell repertoires in cytomegalovirus infection. MiXCR, applied by TCRdb to the reads, yields one record per CDR3 protein. The table records fewer than 950,000 distinct CDR3 sequences, 30% to 35% of them present only once. No cognate antigen is known for these TCRs. The sequencing used cultured CD8+ T cells from PBMCs, collected from culture after CMV antigen stimulation. The origin of the receptors is a human donor in good health (CMV status not recorded). Some clones in this sample may be carry-over from other donors' samples.

In this sample, this clonotype turned up many times. V gene TRBV4-1 combines with J gene TRBJ1-2; D perhaps matches TRBD1 (6 bases). Trimming removed 0 bases at V and 3 bases at J, with 11 bases between. This CDR3 has 15 residues. CDR1 is MGHRA and CDR2 is YSYEKL in the germline V gene. CDR3 nucleotide sequence: TGCGCCAGCAGCCAAGAGACAGGTCAGGACTATGGCTACACCTTC. This gives the protein CASSQETGQDYGYTF.

This clonotype was observed a few times. This sequence joins TRBV19 and TRBJ2-2, with 9 bases matching TRBD1. The V and J ends lost 6 bases and 5 bases, in that order; junction bases with no gene match: 7. From germline, CDR1 is LNHDA and CDR2 SQIVND (reference sequence). The CDR3 totals 15 residues. The CDR3 spells CASSPGQGWTGELFF. DNA of the CDR3: TGTGCCAGTAGCCCGGGACAGGGATGGACCGGGGAGCTGTTTTTT.

V usage is TRBV20-1 and J usage is TRBJ1-2; no clear D. Germline loops: CDR1 DFQATT, CDR2 SNEGSKA (reference sequence). V lost 2 bases, J lost 4 bases, and 8 bases lay in between. The CDR3 loop spans 12 amino acids. CDR3 coding DNA: TGCAGTGCTAGAATTGGGAGCTATGGCTACACCTTC. Its protein is CSARIGSYGYTF.

This chain links TRBV20-1 with TRBJ2-3; D possibly corresponds to TRBD1 (6 bases). Per the germline V gene, CDR1 is DFQATT and CDR2 is SNEGSKA (reference sequence). This CDR3 is 17 amino acids long. V was trimmed by 6 bases and J by 2 bases, leaving 24 bases between them. CDR3 nucleotides: TGCAGTGCCCGCTGGGGTCTCCGGGACACTTACACAGATACGCAGTATTTT. Amino acid sequence: CSARWGLRDTYTDTQYF.

This clonotype was found once. The chain couples TRBV9 to TRBJ2-5; 8 bases fit TRBD2. The CDR3 spans 15 residues. Germline V lookup: CDR1 SGDLS, CDR2 YYNGEE. V shed 7 bases and J 1 base; nucleotides not matched to a gene: 9. CDR3 sequence: CASSVGRGFQETQYF. CDR3 nucleotide sequence: TGTGCCAGCTCAGTCGGGAGGGGCTTCCAAGAGACCCAGTACTTC.

This clonotype appeared a few times. In DNA form, the CDR3 reads TGTGCCAGCAGCTCACAGGGATATAGGACTGAAGCTTTCTTT. Residues: CASSSQGYRTEAFF. This chain links TRBV11-2 with TRBJ1-1; D possibly corresponds to TRBD1 (6 bases). This CDR3 is 14 amino acids long. V was pared by 4 bases and J by 5 bases, with 14 bases between. Germline values: CDR1 SGHAT, CDR2 FQNNGV.

This clonotype was seen repeatedly, ten times or more. This chain links TRBV11-1 with TRBJ2-3; D might be TRBD2 (6 bases). The CDR3 length is 16 residues. Between the trimmed V and J ends, which lost 2 bases and 3 bases, there was a span of 15 bases. CDR1 and CDR2 from the germline V gene are SGHAT and FQDESV (reference sequence). CDR3 sequence reads: CASSLRRGTDTDTQYF. CDR3 nucleotide sequence: TGTGCCAGCAGCTTACGGAGGGGAACCGATACAGATACGCAGTATTTT.